The clone carrying this TCR beta chain appeared a single time. Antigen specificity is unknown. The sample belongs to a study of T-cell memory formation after mild COVID-19. Study-wide results and caveats: CD8+ contracting clones occupied EMRA, while CD4+ ones occupied mainly CM and EM.

Germline V gene sequence: CDR1 SGHTA, CDR2 FQGNSA. The J segment lost 4 bases and the V segment lost 5 bases, leaving 8 bases of the junction unmatched. This CDR3 spans 15 amino acids. TCRdb re-called the 5' RACE reads through MiXCR, storing one row per CDR3 protein. The sample contains approximately 190,000 distinct CDR3 sequences, 18% of which appear only once. The chain uses TRBV7-2 and TRBJ2-5, with TRBD2 identical over 9 bases. The receptor comes from an adult woman who had mild COVID-19 (a few samples of this study predate the infection). Cell type and time point are not known. Sequencing was carried out using PBMCs or a T cell subset sorted from them (not recorded which). The CDR3 region is CASSPVAGEGETQYF. CDR3 nucleotides: TGTGCCAGCAGCCCAGTAGCGGGGGAGGGAGAGACCCAGTACTTC.